This TCR beta chain was sequenced for a study of CD8 T cells in ankylosing spondylitis. As the method for making TCR beta libraries, quantitative 5'-RACE with molecular barcodes was used. Each CDR3 protein gets one entry after TCRdb re-called the 5' RACE reads with MiXCR. The sample records tens of thousands of distinct CDR3 sequences, 27% being singletons. This clonotype was observed a few times. V gave up 0 bases and J gave up 4 bases, with 12 bases separating them. The CDR3 has 16 residues. The germline V gene encodes CDR1 SEHNR and CDR2 FQNEAQ (reference sequence). The origin of this receptor is a male donor with ankylosing spondylitis or in good health (not recorded which). The chain is built from TRBV7-9 and TRBJ1-4, with D hard to call. The sample taken for sequencing was blood, either unsorted or a sorted T cell fraction (not recorded which). DNA of the CDR3: TGTGCCAGCAGCTTAGCCTCCGGCTGGGGTAATGAAAAACTGTTTTTT. It specifies CASSLASGWGNEKLFF.